This T cell receptor (beta chain) was sequenced during a study of graft-versus-host responses after intestinal transplantation. Study as a whole: Transplants were multivisceral, liver-intestinal, or isolated intestinal. Each patient got anti-thymocyte globulin induction, then tacrolimus and steroids for about 3 years. Study-wide points: Within allografts, high graft-versus-host to host-versus-graft clonal ratios were seen among patients with graft-donor T cell macrochimerism. GvH clones were found in recipient marrow; some appeared first in ileum or blood.

About this clone itself: Its antigen is currently unknown.

The CDR3 contains 15 residues. Between the trimmed V and J ends, which lost 4 bases and 9 bases, there was a span of 19 bases. CDR1 and CDR2 from the germline V gene are SGHDN and FVKESK. Method: immunoSEQ multiplex PCR; TCRdb's copy keeps in-frame clones and lacks some. The data show more than 85,000 clones, 85% to 95% seen once. The receptor comes from a human donor who received an intestinal transplant. Sample: unstimulated CD8+ T cells sorted from spleen or lymph node cells, taken before intestinal transplant. The chain couples TRBV14 to TRBJ2-1, with D possibly matching TRBD2 (6 bases). CDR3: CASSPGERARIEQFF. In nucleotides, the CDR3 is TGTGCCAGCAGCCCGGGGGAGCGGGCCCGAATTGAGCAGTTCTTC.